The 7 T cell receptor beta chains below all came from one sample that was sequenced in a study of T cell repertoires in cytomegalovirus infection. No antigen has been identified for these receptors. TCRdb called the reads again in MiXCR, with one record for every CDR3 protein. The sample gives about 360,000 distinct CDR3 sequences, 34% of which show up once; roughly 14% is in the top ten. The sequenced sample was cultured PBMCs, obtained from culture after CMV antigen stimulation. Source of these receptors: a human donor in good health (CMV status not recorded). Some clones in this sample may be carry-over from other donors' samples.

This chain connects TRBV5-3 to TRBJ2-3; the D is unclear. TRBV5-3 is an ORF, and what it does is uncertain. Trimming shortened V by 8 bases and J by 3 bases, and 16 bases separated the two germline ends. The CDR3 spans 14 residues. Here the CDR3 DNA reads TGTGCCAGCAGCAAAAGATTTGAGACAGATACGCAGTATTTT. Translated: CASSKRFETDTQYF.

The V call is TRBV5-1, the J call TRBJ1-1, with a tentative D call TRBD1 (5 bases). Per the germline V gene, CDR1 is SGHRS and CDR2 is YFSETQ. The CDR3 runs to 13 residues. V dropped 4 bases and J dropped 4 bases, with 11 bases sitting between them. The CDR3 coding sequence is TGCGCCAGCAGCATAGGGACCGGCACTGAAGCTTTCTTT. Its protein product is CASSIGTGTEAFF. Full variable domain (missing parts from reference TRBV5-1 and TRBJ1-1): KAGVTQTPRYLIKTRGQQVTLSCSPISGHRSVSWYQQTPGQGLQFLFEYFSETQRNKGNFPGRFSGRQFSNSRSEMNVSTLELGDSALYLCASSIGTGTEAFFGQGTRLTVV.

The gene calls are TRBV6-2 or TRBV6-3 and TRBJ1-3; perhaps TRBD1 as D (6 bases). Trimming removed 2 bases at V and 3 bases at J, with 11 bases between. The CDR3 spans 15 residues. Germline V gene data show CDR1 as MNHEY and CDR2 as SVGEGT. The CDR3, as DNA: TGTGCCAGCAGTTACGACCAGGGGAGTGGAAACACCATATATTTT. Its protein is CASSYDQGSGNTIYF.

V is TRBV11-3 and J is TRBJ2-5; D is tentatively TRBD1 or TRBD2 (5 bases each). The CDR3 sequence is 16 residues long. The germline V gene encodes CDR1 SGHNT and CDR2 YENEEA. V was pared by 2 bases and J by 5 bases, with 18 bases between. CDR3 sequence: CASSLSSWGPGETQYF. CDR3 in DNA: TGTGCCAGCAGCTTAAGTTCCTGGGGACCAGGGGAGACCCAGTACTTC.

The CDR3 coding sequence is TGTGCCAGCCACGGGGGGTCCCGAGCTTTCTTT. Translation: CASHGGSRAFF. The V gene is TRBV6-6, the J gene TRBJ1-1; weak D call: TRBD1 (5 bases). CDR3 size: 11 residues. CDR1 MNHNY and CDR2 SVGAGI come from the germline V gene (reference sequence). Trimming took 8 bases from V and 10 from J, leaving 14 bases between them.

The V and J genes are TRBV28 and TRBJ2-1, with D perhaps TRBD1 (6 bases). The CDR3 extends over 15 amino acids. Germline-derived CDR1 and CDR2 are MDHEN and SYDVKM. The ends were cut back, 3 bases at V and 2 bases at J, with 11 bases in the middle. CDR3 in amino acids: CASSFVRGTYNEQFF. In nucleotides, the CDR3 is TGTGCCAGCAGTTTCGTCAGGGGTACCTACAATGAGCAGTTCTTC.

There are a few counts of this clonotype. J is TRBJ2-5 and V is TRBV4-2; tentatively, D is TRBD2 (6 bases). Trimming left V 4 bases short and J 2 bases short, with 17 bases between. The CDR3 consists of 16 residues. CDR1 LGHNA and CDR2 YNFKEQ come from the germline V gene. CDR3 in amino acids: CASSPTSRQTQETQYF. The CDR3 DNA reads as TGTGCCAGCAGCCCGACTAGTCGGCAAACTCAAGAGACCCAGTACTTC.